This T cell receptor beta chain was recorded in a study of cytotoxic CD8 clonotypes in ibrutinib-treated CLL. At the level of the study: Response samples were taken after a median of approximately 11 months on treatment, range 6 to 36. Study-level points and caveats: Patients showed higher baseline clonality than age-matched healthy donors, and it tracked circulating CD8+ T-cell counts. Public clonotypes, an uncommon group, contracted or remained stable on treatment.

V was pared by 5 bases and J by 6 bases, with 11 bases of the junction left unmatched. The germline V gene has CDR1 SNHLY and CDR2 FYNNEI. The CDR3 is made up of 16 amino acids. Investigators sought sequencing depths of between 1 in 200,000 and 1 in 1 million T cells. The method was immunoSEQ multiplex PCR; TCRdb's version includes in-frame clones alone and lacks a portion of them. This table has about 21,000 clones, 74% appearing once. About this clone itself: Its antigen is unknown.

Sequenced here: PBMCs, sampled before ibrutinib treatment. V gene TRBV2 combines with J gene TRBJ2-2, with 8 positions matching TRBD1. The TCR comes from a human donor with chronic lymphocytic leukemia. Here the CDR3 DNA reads TGTGCCAGCAGTTCCCCCGAGACAGGGGACCCCGGGGAGCTGTTTTTT. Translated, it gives CASSSPETGDPGELFF.